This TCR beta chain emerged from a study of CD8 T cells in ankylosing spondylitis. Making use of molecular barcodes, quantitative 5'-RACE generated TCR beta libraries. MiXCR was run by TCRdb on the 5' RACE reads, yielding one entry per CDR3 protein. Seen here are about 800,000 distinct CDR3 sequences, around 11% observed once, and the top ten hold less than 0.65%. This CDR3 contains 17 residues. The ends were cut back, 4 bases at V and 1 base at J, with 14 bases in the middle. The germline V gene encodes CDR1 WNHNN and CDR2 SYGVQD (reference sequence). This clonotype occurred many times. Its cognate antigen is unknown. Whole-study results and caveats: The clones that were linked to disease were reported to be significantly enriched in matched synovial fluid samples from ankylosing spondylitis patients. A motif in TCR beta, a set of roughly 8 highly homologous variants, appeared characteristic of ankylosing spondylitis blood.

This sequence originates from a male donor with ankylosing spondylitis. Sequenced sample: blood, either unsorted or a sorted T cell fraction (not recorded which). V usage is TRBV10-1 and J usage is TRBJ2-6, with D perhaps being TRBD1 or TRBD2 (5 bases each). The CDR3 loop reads CASSGGVGTSGANVLTF. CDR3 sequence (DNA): TGCGCCAGCAGTGGAGGGGTGGGTACATCTGGGGCCAACGTCCTGACTTTC.